This T cell receptor beta chain was found in a study of vaccination and CD4 T cells after COVID-19. Study background: Cellular stimulation was performed using overlapping spike peptides derived from SARS-CoV-2, HCoV-NL63, HCoV-OC43 and HCoV-229E.

As for treatment: 10-day PBMC culture with coronavirus spike peptide pools or control peptides (ViraFEST assay). The CDR3 covers 15 residues. The V gene's germline CDR1 is MNHEY and CDR2 SVGEGT. V was trimmed by 2 bases and J by 9 bases, leaving 17 bases between them. At the Johns Hopkins FTIC core, DNA taken from cultured CD4+ T cells was sequenced by way of the Oncomine TCR Beta short-read assay. Genomic DNA was taken out of cultured CD4+ T cells by extraction. TCRdb fed the PCR reads into MiXCR, producing one record per CDR3 protein. Among around 15,000 distinct CDR3 sequences listed, around 55% were seen once. Worth noting for this clonotype: Its antigen is unknown.

Whole-study findings and limits: Spike mono-reactivity marked 304 of 307 vaccine-specific clones in convalescent patients. Although the median of SARS-CoV-2-reactive clonotypes rose from roughly 21 to 40, the change was not significant.

This chain links TRBV6-2 or TRBV6-3 with TRBJ1-5; D uncertain. This TCR came from a human donor who had recovered from COVID-19. The sample taken for sequencing was CD4+ T cells from blood, cultured in vitro. CDR3 DNA sequence: TGTGCCAGCAGTTACGGGTTAGGTATACGCCTGCCCCAGCATTTT. Translating it yields CASSYGLGIRLPQHF.